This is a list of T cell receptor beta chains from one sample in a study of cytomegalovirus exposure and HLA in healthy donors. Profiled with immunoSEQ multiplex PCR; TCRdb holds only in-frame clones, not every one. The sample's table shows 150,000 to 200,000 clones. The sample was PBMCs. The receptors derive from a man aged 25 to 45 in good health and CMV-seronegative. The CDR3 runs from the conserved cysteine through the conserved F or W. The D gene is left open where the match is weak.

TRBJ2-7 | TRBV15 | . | CATSRDLDLSGSSYEQYF | TGTGCCACCAGCAGAGATTTGGACCTTAGCGGAAGCTCCTACGAGCAGTACTTC
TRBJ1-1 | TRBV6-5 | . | CASSYPGGNTEAFF | TGTGCCAGCAGTTACCCCGGGGGAAACACTGAAGCTTTCTTT
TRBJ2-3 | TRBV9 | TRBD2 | CASSVGASGRPTDTQYF | TGTGCCAGCAGCGTAGGGGCTAGCGGGAGACCCACAGATACGCAGTATTTT
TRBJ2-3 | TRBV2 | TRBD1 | CASSRQGLSTDTQYF | TGTGCCAGCAGTCGACAGGGGCTAAGCACAGATACGCAGTATTTT
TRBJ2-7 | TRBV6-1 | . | CASTPTGLSYEQYF | TGTGCCAGCACCCCGACAGGCCTCTCCTACGAGCAGTACTTC
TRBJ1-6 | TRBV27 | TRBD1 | CATTTGAHNSPLHF | TGTGCCACTACGACAGGGGCGCATAATTCACCCCTCCACTTT
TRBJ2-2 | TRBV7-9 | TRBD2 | CASSPNPSGVTGELFF | TGTGCCAGCAGCCCTAACCCCAGCGGGGTAACCGGGGAGCTGTTTTTT
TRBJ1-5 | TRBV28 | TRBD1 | CASRHRGRGSNQPQHF | TGTGCCAGCAGGCACAGGGGGCGGGGTAGCAATCAGCCCCAGCATTTT
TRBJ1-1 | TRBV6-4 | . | CASSEGEGTEAFF | TGTGCCAGCAGTGAAGGGGAGGGGACTGAAGCTTTCTTT
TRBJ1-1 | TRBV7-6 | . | CASSLTPGSRAEAFF | TGTGCCAGCAGCTTAACCCCAGGGTCGAGAGCTGAAGCTTTCTTT
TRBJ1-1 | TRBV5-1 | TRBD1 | CASSDGQGGAEAFF | TGCGCCAGCAGCGACGGACAGGGAGGGGCTGAAGCTTTCTTT
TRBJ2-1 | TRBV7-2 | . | CASSFQGYNEQFF | TGTGCCAGCAGCTTCCAGGGCTACAATGAGCAGTTCTTC
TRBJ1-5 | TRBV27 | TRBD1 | CASSPTGFQPQHF | TGTGCCAGCAGCCCGACAGGGTTTCAGCCCCAGCATTTT
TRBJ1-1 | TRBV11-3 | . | CASSFTNTEAFF | TGTGCCAGCAGCTTTACAAACACTGAAGCTTTCTTT
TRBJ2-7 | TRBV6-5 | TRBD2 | CASSYSGRDYEQYF | TGTGCCAGCAGTTACTCGGGGAGGGACTACGAGCAGTACTTC
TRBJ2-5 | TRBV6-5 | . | CASSYSTTGGQYF | TGTGCCAGCAGTTACTCGACTACCGGGGGCCAGTACTTC
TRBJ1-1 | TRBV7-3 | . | CASSLTRNTEAFF | TGTGCCAGCAGCCTCACTCGGAACACTGAAGCTTTCTTT
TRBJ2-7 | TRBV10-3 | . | CAISTDSYEQYF | TGTGCCATTTCGACAGACTCCTACGAGCAGTACTTC
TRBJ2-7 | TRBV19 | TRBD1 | CASSLTGVEQYF | TGTGCCAGTAGTCTGACAGGGGTCGAGCAGTACTTC
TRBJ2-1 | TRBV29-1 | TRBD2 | CSVDGEGLNEQFF | TGCAGCGTTGACGGGGAGGGCCTCAATGAGCAGTTCTTC
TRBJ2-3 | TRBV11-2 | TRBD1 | CASSQDRAGDTQYF | TGTGCCAGCAGCCAGGACAGGGCCGGAGATACGCAGTATTTT
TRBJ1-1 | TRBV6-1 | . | CASNLVRAFF | TGTGCCAGCAATCTCGTGAGAGCTTTCTTT
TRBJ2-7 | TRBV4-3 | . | CASSQASRGFEQYF | TGCGCCAGCAGCCAAGCGTCTAGGGGCTTCGAGCAGTACTTC
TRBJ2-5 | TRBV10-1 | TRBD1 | CASSELQGASQETQYF | TGCGCCAGCAGTGAATTACAGGGGGCTTCCCAAGAGACCCAGTACTTC
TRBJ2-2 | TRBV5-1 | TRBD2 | CARIPGLAGGPNTGELFF | TGCGCCAGAATTCCGGGACTAGCGGGGGGGCCGAACACCGGGGAGCTGTTTTTT
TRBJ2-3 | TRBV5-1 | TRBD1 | CASSLGTGDFTDTQYF | TGCGCCAGCAGCCTAGGGACAGGGGACTTCACAGATACGCAGTATTTT
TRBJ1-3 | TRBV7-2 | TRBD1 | CASSPDRGNTIYF | TGTGCCAGCAGCCCGGACAGGGGAAACACCATATATTTT
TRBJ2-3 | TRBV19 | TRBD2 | CASKIAGRSTDTQYF | TGTGCCAGTAAAATAGCGGGAAGGTCCACAGATACGCAGTATTTT
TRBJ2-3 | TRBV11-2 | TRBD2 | CASSSLPGLALGDTQYF | TGTGCCAGCAGCTCGCTACCGGGACTAGCGCTAGGAGATACGCAGTATTTT
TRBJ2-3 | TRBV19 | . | CASSGRGRTDTQYF | TGTGCCAGTAGCGGCAGGGGACGCACAGATACGCAGTATTTT
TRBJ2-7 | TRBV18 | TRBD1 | CASSHGQGDAYEQYF | TGTGCCAGCTCACACGGACAGGGGGACGCCTACGAGCAGTACTTC
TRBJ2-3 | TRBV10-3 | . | CAIGQRGTDTQYF | TGTGCCATCGGTCAAAGAGGAACAGATACGCAGTATTTT
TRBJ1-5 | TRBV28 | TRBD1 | CASSLMGGRDRSNQPQHF | TGTGCCAGCAGTTTGATGGGGGGCCGGGACAGATCCAATCAGCCCCAGCATTTT
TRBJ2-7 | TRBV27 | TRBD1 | CASSLLGDRGYEQYF | TGTGCCAGCAGTCTACTGGGGGACAGGGGTTACGAGCAGTACTTC
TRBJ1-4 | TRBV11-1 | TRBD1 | CASSVGQGSEKLFF | TGTGCCAGCAGCGTGGGACAGGGGTCTGAAAAACTGTTTTTT
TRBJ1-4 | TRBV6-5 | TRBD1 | CASRRTGQLSEKLFF | TGTGCCAGCAGAAGGACGGGACAGCTGAGTGAAAAACTGTTTTTT
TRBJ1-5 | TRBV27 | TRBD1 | CASSPYPPGTGANQPQHF | TGTGCCAGCAGTCCTTATCCCCCCGGGACAGGGGCAAATCAGCCCCAGCATTTT
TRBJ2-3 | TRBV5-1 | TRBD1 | CASSQQDRGDTQYF | TGCGCCAGCAGCCAGCAGGACAGGGGCGATACGCAGTATTTT
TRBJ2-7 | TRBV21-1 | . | CASSKGDRGSYEQYF | TGTGCCAGCAGCAAAGGGGACAGGGGATCCTACGAGCAGTACTTC
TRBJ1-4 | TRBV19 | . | CASKSRDIHEKLFF | TGTGCCAGTAAGAGCCGGGACATACATGAAAAACTGTTTTTT
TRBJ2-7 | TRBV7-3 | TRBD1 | CASSPSGTGPYEQYF | TGTGCCAGCAGCCCCTCCGGGACAGGGCCCTACGAGCAGTACTTC
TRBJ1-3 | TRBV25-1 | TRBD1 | CASRGTVSGNTIYF | TGTGCCAGCAGGGGGACAGTCTCTGGAAACACCATATATTTT
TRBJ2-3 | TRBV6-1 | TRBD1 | CASSERVGGSTDTQYF | TGTGCCAGCAGTGAACGTGTAGGGGGCAGCACAGATACGCAGTATTTT
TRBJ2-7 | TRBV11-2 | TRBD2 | CASSPSFGLAEQYF | TGTGCCAGCAGCCCCAGCTTCGGACTAGCTGAGCAGTACTTC
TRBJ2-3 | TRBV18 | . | CASSPLLGRSADTQYF | TGTGCCAGCTCACCCTTGCTAGGAAGGAGTGCAGATACGCAGTATTTT
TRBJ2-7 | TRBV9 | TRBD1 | CASSVGGQGNYEQYF | TGTGCCAGCAGCGTAGGAGGACAGGGAAACTACGAGCAGTACTTC
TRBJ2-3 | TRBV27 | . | CASMGRDTQYF | TGTGCCAGCATGGGGAGGGATACGCAGTATTTT
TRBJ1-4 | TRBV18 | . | CASSPRVETNEKLFF | TGTGCCAGCTCACCGCGGGTGGAGACTAATGAAAAACTGTTTTTT
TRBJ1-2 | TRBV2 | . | CASSEGEGTFYGYTF | TGTGCCAGCAGTGAAGGGGAGGGGACCTTTTATGGCTACACCTTC
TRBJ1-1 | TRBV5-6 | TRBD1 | CASSSGTGAFF | TGTGCCAGCAGCTCCGGGACAGGGGCTTTCTTT
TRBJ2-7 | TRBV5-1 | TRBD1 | CASSWDRVLDEQYF | TGCGCCAGCAGCTGGGACAGGGTACTGGACGAGCAGTACTTC
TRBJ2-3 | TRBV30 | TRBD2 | CASSLAGVSDTQYF | TGTGCCTCAAGTCTAGCGGGGGTTTCAGATACGCAGTATTTT
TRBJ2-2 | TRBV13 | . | CASSLVPRGGAGELFF | TGTGCCAGCAGCTTAGTTCCTAGGGGGGGCGCCGGGGAGCTGTTTTTT
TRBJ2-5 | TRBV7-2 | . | CASSPGGGETQYF | TGTGCCAGCAGCCCGGGGGGCGGGGAGACCCAGTACTTC
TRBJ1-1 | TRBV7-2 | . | CASSETGNTEAFF | TGTGCCAGCAGCGAGACAGGGAACACTGAAGCTTTCTTT
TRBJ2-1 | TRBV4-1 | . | CASSQDRSYNEQFF | TGCGCCAGCAGCCAAGATAGGAGCTACAATGAGCAGTTCTTC
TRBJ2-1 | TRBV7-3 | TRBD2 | CASSLGLAGVYEQFF | TGTGCCAGCAGCCTGGGACTAGCGGGTGTTTATGAGCAGTTCTTC
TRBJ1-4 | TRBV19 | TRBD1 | CASSSGTGAGPGEKLFF | TGTGCCAGTAGCTCCGGGACAGGGGCCGGACCGGGTGAAAAACTGTTTTTT
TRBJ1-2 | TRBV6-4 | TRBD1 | CASSDSDRDRGLGYTF | TGTGCCAGCAGTGACTCGGATCGGGACAGGGGGCTTGGCTACACCTTC
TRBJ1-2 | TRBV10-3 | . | CAISESGGAGSGYTF | TGTGCCATCAGTGAGTCTGGGGGCGCGGGTTCTGGCTACACCTTC